This TCR beta chain was obtained from a study of OX40 agonist ivuxolimab in advanced cancers. Study background: The study treated patients with ivuxolimab, an agonistic anti-OX40 (CD134) antibody. Patients were roughly 83% male with ages about 23 to 80, mean 60.

Regarding the study as a whole: Nonresponders included some who also had low normalized T-cell clonal expansion. Expanded peripheral T cell antigen specificity was not determined.

This clone was seen only once. The antigen remains undetermined. V was trimmed by 9 bases and J by 4 bases, leaving 16 bases between them. The CDR3 has 13 residues. The germline gives CDR1 ENHRY, CDR2 SYGVKD. Measured with immunoSEQ multiplex PCR; TCRdb has only the in-frame clones, and not every one. The data show tens of thousands of clones, with roughly 84% seen just once and roughly 1.2% held by the top ten. This receptor was taken from an adult with an advanced solid tumor such as melanoma, head and neck, liver or kidney cancer. The chain couples TRBV10-3 to TRBJ2-7; TRBD1 or TRBD2 may be the D gene (5 bases each). Sample: CD4+ or CD8+ T cells sorted from blood, taken in a trial of the OX40 agonist ivuxolimab. CDR3 amino acids: CAIERDVGYEQYF. The CDR3 region has the DNA TGTGCCATAGAACGGGACGTCGGGTACGAGCAGTACTTC.